Presented here are 27 T cell receptor beta chains from one specimen sequenced in a study of blood T cell repertoires in COVID-19. The assay was immunoSEQ multiplex PCR, and TCRdb's table has in-frame clones only and misses some. The data contain around 300,000 clones, about 90% of them singletons. Input material: peripheral blood. These receptors originate from a woman in her thirties who had recovered from COVID-19.

V is TRBV5-1 and J is TRBJ2-7, with D possibly TRBD1 on 5 matching bases. The V and J ends lost 4 bases and 3 bases respectively, with 14 bases between them. The CDR3 loop spans 14 amino acids. Germline CDR1 reads SGHRS; CDR2 reads YFSETQ. CDR3 bases: TGCGCCAGCAGCCTCGGACAAAATAACTACGAGCAGTACTTC. Protein sequence: CASSLGQNNYEQYF.

The CDR3, as DNA: TGTGCCAGTAGTCGCCCTAGACAGAGACAAGTCAATGAGCAGTTCTTC. Translating gives CASSRPRQRQVNEQFF. The gene calls are TRBV19 and TRBJ2-1; the D gene is possibly TRBD1 (5 bases). This CDR3 comprises 16 residues. V was shortened by 5 bases and J by 6 bases, with 20 bases between the two germline ends. The V gene's germline CDR1 is LNHDA and CDR2 SQIVND (reference sequence).

V gene TRBV7-2 combines with J gene TRBJ1-4; D may be TRBD1 (5 bases). The V gene lost 5 bases and the J gene lost 5 bases, with 24 bases spanning the gap. The CDR3 has 18 amino acids. Germline V gene lookup returns CDR1 SGHTA and CDR2 FQGNSA. CDR3 DNA: TGTGCCAGCAGCCCTAATTCCCCCCGACAGATAGACAATGAAAAACTGTTTTTT. Encoded protein: CASSPNSPRQIDNEKLFF. The full variable domain, with the rest looked up from reference TRBV7-2 and TRBJ1-4, is GAGVSQSPSNKVTEKGKDVELRCDPISGHTALYWYRQSLGQGLEFLIYFQGNSAPDKSGLPSDRFSAERTGGSVSTLTIQRTQQEDSAVYLCASSPNSPRQIDNEKLFFGSGTQLSVL.

The rearrangement joins TRBV7-6 to TRBJ1-1; D is possibly TRBD1 (5 bases). CDR1 and CDR2 from the germline V gene are SGHVS and FNYEAQ. V was pared by 5 bases and J by 1 base, with 11 bases between. The CDR3 consists of 14 residues. The CDR3 DNA sequence: TGTGCCAGCAGCCCGGGGGAGCCGAACACTGAAGCTTTCTTT. This gives the protein CASSPGEPNTEAFF.

The chain carries TRBV7-2 and TRBJ2-7, with D maybe TRBD1 (5 bases). The CDR3 extends over 17 amino acids. Germline CDR1 SGHTA, CDR2 FQGNSA. The V end was cut by 0 bases, the J end by 2 bases, with 17 bases between. The CDR3 DNA follows: TGTGCCAGCAGCTTAGCGCTAGTCGAAGACAGTACCTACGAGCAGTACTTC. Amino acids: CASSLALVEDSTYEQYF.

The V gene is TRBV7-2, the J gene TRBJ1-2, with 7 bases matching TRBD1. Germline CDR1 and CDR2: SGHTA and FQGNSA. This CDR3 has 15 residues. The V and J ends lost 3 bases and 5 bases, in that order; junction bases with no gene match: 9. This chain's CDR3 is CASSFAGTESYGYTF. CDR3 nucleotides: TGTGCCAGCAGCTTCGCTGGGACAGAGTCTTATGGCTACACCTTC. The variable domain in full, with the rest retrieved from reference TRBV7-2 and TRBJ1-2, is GAGVSQSPSNKVTEKGKDVELRCDPISGHTALYWYRQSLGQGLEFLIYFQGNSAPDKSGLPSDRFSAERTGGSVSTLTIQRTQQEDSAVYLCASSFAGTESYGYTFGSGTRLTVV.

The V gene is TRBV11-2, the J gene TRBJ2-2, with D tentatively TRBD1 (5 bases). The V gene's germline CDR1 is SGHAT and CDR2 FQNNGV. The CDR3 consists of 13 residues. V was cut by 2 bases and J by 5 bases, with 6 bases left in between. CDR3 sequence: CASSLSGTGELFF. CDR3 DNA: TGTGCCAGCAGCTTATCAGGGACCGGGGAGCTGTTTTTT.

The chain has TRBV5-5 and TRBJ2-5, with 11 bases aligning to TRBD2. J gave up 5 bases and V 1 base, and 7 bases lay outside the gene matches. The CDR3 is 16 amino acids. Germline loops: CDR1 SGHKS, CDR2 YYEKEE (reference sequence). CDR3 region: CASSLQIAGGRETQYF. The CDR3 bases are TGTGCCAGCAGCTTGCAGATAGCGGGGGGGCGTGAGACCCAGTACTTC.

The chain couples TRBV5-4 to TRBJ1-1; 10 nucleotides line up with TRBD1. Looked up from germline, CDR1 is SGHNT and CDR2 is YYREEE (reference sequence). With V trimmed by 4 bases and J by 7 bases, 4 bases remained unmatched. This CDR3 spans 13 amino acids. The CDR3 protein is CASSQGQGHEAFF. The CDR3 region has the DNA TGTGCCAGCAGCCAGGGACAGGGGCATGAAGCTTTCTTT.

The chain recombines TRBV27 with TRBJ2-7; 8 bases map to TRBD1. In germline, CDR1 is MNHEY, CDR2 SMNVEV (reference sequence). The CDR3 loop spans 14 amino acids. The V gene end was trimmed by 5 bases and the J gene end by 3 bases; junction bases not matched to a gene: 6. The CDR3 DNA follows: TGTGCCAGCAGTGACAGGGGTCTGTACTACGAGCAGTACTTC. Translating gives CASSDRGLYYEQYF.

This sequence joins TRBV18 and TRBJ1-5; 8 bases match TRBD1. V shed 5 bases, J shed 7 bases, and the junction held 10 bases outside the gene matches. The germline gives CDR1 KGHSH, CDR2 LQKENI. The CDR3 length is 15 residues. The CDR3 DNA sequence: TGTGCCAGCTCAGAGGGACAGGCAGGATGGCAGCCCCAGCATTTT. Translated: CASSEGQAGWQPQHF.

This chain uses TRBV10-3 with TRBJ2-2; D is undetermined. Germline V gives CDR1 ENHRY, CDR2 SYGVKD. Trimming cost V 3 bases and J 2 bases, with 7 bases left between them. This CDR3 is built from 14 residues. The CDR3, as DNA: TGTGCCATCAGTGAACAGATAAACACCGGGGAGCTGTTTTTT. Translated: CAISEQINTGELFF.

The rearrangement links TRBV7-3 to TRBJ2-6; D gene ambiguous. Germline V gives CDR1 SGHTA, CDR2 FQGTGA. V was trimmed by 0 bases and J by 0 bases, leaving 3 bases between them. The CDR3 is 15 amino acids. DNA of the CDR3: TGTGCCAGCAGCTTAACTAACTCTGGGGCCAACGTCCTGACTTTC. Translating it yields CASSLTNSGANVLTF.

The rearrangement links TRBV4-2 to TRBJ2-1, with 10 bases identical to TRBD2. This CDR3 spans 16 amino acids. V shed 0 bases, J shed 9 bases, and the junction held 8 bases outside the gene matches. Per the germline V gene, CDR1 is LGHNA and CDR2 is YNFKEQ. The CDR3 sequence: CASSQDLRGLASEQFF. The CDR3 coding sequence is TGTGCCAGCAGCCAAGATCTTCGGGGACTAGCGAGTGAGCAGTTCTTC.

This chain joins TRBV12-3 or TRBV12-4 and TRBJ1-1; 7 nucleotides match TRBD1. V trimming: 8 bases; J trimming: 5 bases; junction bases outside the gene matches: 2. The length of the CDR3 is 11 residues. CDR3 loop: CASGTVTEAFF. In DNA, the CDR3 is TGTGCCAGCGGGACAGTGACTGAAGCTTTCTTT.

The genes are TRBV20-1 and TRBJ2-1, with 12 bases aligning to TRBD2. CDR1 and CDR2 from the germline V gene are DFQATT and SNEGSKA (reference sequence). The junction had 2 bases not matched to a gene; V was cut back by 3 bases and J by 8 bases. This CDR3 comprises 13 residues. CDR3 coding DNA: TGCAGTGCTAGTCGACTAGCGGGAGATGAGCAGTTCTTC. It yields the protein CSASRLAGDEQFF.

The chain combines TRBV7-2 with TRBJ2-1; TRBD2 aligns across 12 bases. Germline V gives CDR1 SGHTA, CDR2 FQGNSA. The V segment lost 3 bases and the J segment 4 bases; nucleotides outside the gene matches: 1. This CDR3 comprises 15 residues. CDR3 protein: CASSFGTSGYNEQFF. CDR3 bases: TGTGCCAGCAGCTTCGGGACTAGCGGGTACAATGAGCAGTTCTTC. Full variable domain (outside the CDR3, taken from reference TRBV7-2 and TRBJ2-1): GAGVSQSPSNKVTEKGKDVELRCDPISGHTALYWYRQSLGQGLEFLIYFQGNSAPDKSGLPSDRFSAERTGGSVSTLTIQRTQQEDSAVYLCASSFGTSGYNEQFFGPGTRLTVL.

V and J are TRBV28 and TRBJ2-7; 9 nucleotides align to TRBD2. CDR3 length equals 13 residues. Trimming at V came to 5 bases and at J to 4 bases, leaving 3 bases not matched to a gene. Germline lookup yields CDR1 MDHEN and CDR2 SYDVKM. The CDR3 here is CASSLTSGYEQYF. The CDR3 DNA sequence: TGTGCCAGCAGTCTCACTAGCGGGTACGAGCAGTACTTC. Looking up the rest from reference TRBV28 and TRBJ2-7 gives the full variable domain: DVKVTQSSRYLVKRTGEKVFLECVQDMDHENMFWYRQDPGLGLRLIYFSYDVKMKEKGDIPEGYSVSREKKERFSLILESASTNQTSMYLCASSLTSGYEQYFGPGTRLTVT.

The genes are TRBV7-2 and TRBJ2-2, with D perhaps matching TRBD2 (6 bases). From germline, CDR1 is SGHTA and CDR2 FQGNSA. Deletions cut 2 bases from V and 0 bases from J, with 10 bases between. The length of the CDR3 is 16 residues. The CDR3 region has the DNA TGTGCCAGCAGCTTATCCTGGGGGGCGAACACCGGGGAGCTGTTTTTT. Translation gives CASSLSWGANTGELFF.

The chain uses TRBV29-1 and TRBJ2-1; TRBD2 agrees at 11 bases. J gave up 8 bases and V 0 bases, and 9 bases lay outside the gene matches. The CDR3 length is 16 residues. Germline V gives CDR1 SQVTM, CDR2 ANQGSEA. Written as DNA, the CDR3 is TGCAGCGTTGAAGAGGAGACTAGCGGGGTGTTTCATGAGCAGTTCTTC. It translates to CSVEEETSGVFHEQFF.

The V and J genes are TRBV5-1 and TRBJ1-4, with a weak D call TRBD1 (6 bases). The germline V and J ends were trimmed by 7 bases and 0 bases, with 16 bases remaining between them. The germline V gene has CDR1 SGHRS and CDR2 YFSETQ. The CDR3 is 16 residues long. The CDR3 DNA reads TGCGCCAGCGGCCCAGGGGATAAGGCAACTAATGAAAAACTGTTTTTT. Residues: CASGPGDKATNEKLFF.

This clone was seen more than once but under ten times. The V and J genes are TRBV7-9 and TRBJ2-5, with D possibly matching TRBD2 (6 bases). There are 16 residues in the CDR3. V lost 4 bases and J 2 bases, leaving 17 bases between the germline ends. From germline, CDR1 is SEHNR and CDR2 FQNEAQ (reference sequence). The CDR3, as DNA: TGTGCCAGCAGCTCGCGGGGAGCGGGCCGACAAGAGACCCAGTACTTC. This codes for CASSSRGAGRQETQYF.

The rearrangement joins TRBV5-1 to TRBJ1-2; no definite D call. Germline lookup yields CDR1 SGHRS and CDR2 YFSETQ. The CDR3 has 13 residues. V lost 4 bases to trimming and J lost 1 base, with 8 bases between them. CDR3 protein: CASSEGVNYGYTF. CDR3 bases: TGCGCCAGCAGCGAGGGAGTTAACTATGGCTACACCTTC.

This clone was seen a single time. The rearrangement links TRBV6-5 to TRBJ1-1, with 9 bases aligning to TRBD1. Germline V gives CDR1 MNHEY, CDR2 SVGAGI. Trimming removed 6 bases from V and 4 bases from J; junction bases left unmatched: 3. CDR3 length: 13 residues. CDR3 loop: CASRDRGLTEAFF. For the CDR3, the DNA is TGTGCCAGCAGGGACAGGGGCCTCACTGAAGCTTTCTTT.

Written as DNA, the CDR3 is TGTGCCAGCAGCCCAGGACAGGGGACTGAAGCTTTCTTT. This gives the protein CASSPGQGTEAFF. The genes are TRBV12-3 or TRBV12-4 and TRBJ1-1; 9 bases line up with TRBD1. The CDR3 sequence is 13 residues long. The J segment lost 5 bases and the V segment lost 6 bases, leaving 4 bases of the junction unmatched.

This sequence joins TRBV7-9 and TRBJ2-7; D might be TRBD1 (5 bases). Germline CDR1 SEHNR, CDR2 FQNEAQ (reference sequence). V was shortened by 8 bases and J by 3 bases, with 23 bases between the two germline ends. The CDR3 extends over 16 amino acids. The CDR3 here is CASATNSETEDYEQYF. CDR3 nucleotides: TGTGCCAGCGCGACGAATTCAGAGACAGAGGACTACGAGCAGTACTTC.

V is TRBV27 and J is TRBJ2-3, with 9 bases fitting TRBD1. Losses at the gene ends were 7 bases for V and 1 base for J; bases not matched to a gene: 3. The CDR3 loop spans 14 amino acids. CDR1 is MNHEY and CDR2 is SMNVEV in the germline V gene (reference sequence). The CDR3 reads CASTRDRGTDTQYF. The CDR3 DNA reads TGTGCCAGCACCCGGGACAGGGGCACAGATACGCAGTATTTT.